This T cell receptor beta chain came from a study of early T cells in non-severe SARS-CoV-2 infection. Overall study: Sequencing input comprised bulk RNA from unsorted whole blood; chain pairing was not available. Overall study findings and caveats: The study's VDJdb matching favored anti-spike CD8 responses and missed private and CD4 specificities.

Unique molecular identifiers tagged individual cDNA molecules. One entry per CDR3 protein, called by TCRdb with MiXCR from the 5' RACE reads. The sample shows 25,000 to 30,000 distinct CDR3 sequences, 6% of them seen only once. The CDR3 consists of 14 residues. V lost 4 bases and J lost 6; bases outside the gene matches: 8. Germline CDR1 is SGHNT and CDR2 is YYREEE (reference sequence). About this clonotype: Antigen: not known.

The V and J genes are TRBV5-4 and TRBJ1-1; TRBD1 agrees at 8 bases. The sample consisted of whole blood, taken at baseline. The receptor comes from an adult who was a healthcare worker with PCR-confirmed SARS-CoV-2 infection or an uninfected control (not recorded which). This CDR3 is CASSPDRGYAEAFF. CDR3 nucleotide sequence: TGTGCCAGCAGCCCTGACAGGGGATACGCTGAAGCTTTCTTT.